This T cell receptor beta chain stems from a study of T cell responses to AZD1222 COVID-19 vaccine. Points from the study as a whole: Baseline seropositives among AZD1222 recipients totaled only six or seven. Unmutated regions of variants are reportedly targeted by nearly half of spike-specific TCRs. Females made up more of the donors, who were largely white British, and clonal diversity may have come out too low.

This CDR3 comprises 18 residues. Germline V gene data show CDR1 as SEHNR and CDR2 as FQNEAQ (reference sequence). As concerns this clone: Its antigen is as yet unknown. Compared with germline, one end of the junction differs, possibly owing to a read error.

Libraries were prepared by immunoSEQ multiplex PCR; TCRdb keeps only in-frame clonotypes and omits some of them. The sample carries about 150,000 clones, 85% to 95% recorded once. The source is an adult in good health. V gene TRBV7-9 combines with J gene TRBJ1-2, with D perhaps matching TRBD1 (6 bases). The starting material was peripheral blood, obtained on day 0 of AZD1222 vaccination. The CDR3 protein is CASSLSAGGDTPNYGHTF. The CDR3, as DNA: TGTGCCAGCAGCTTATCCGCGGGCGGGGACACCCCTAACTATGGCCACACCTTC.